The clone carrying this TCR beta chain was observed once. These data belong to a study of blood T cell repertoires in COVID-19. Study details: Both acute and convalescent COVID-19 samples were obtained from the United States, Italy and Spain. In each case, the material was cDNA or gDNA derived from T cells, B-cell-depleted T cells, or PBMCs.

It was during active infection that Seattle patients were enrolled and then longitudinally followed. V was clipped by 11 bases and J by 0 bases; unmatched bases: 9. This CDR3 region has 15 residues. The V gene's germline CDR1 is SGHTA and CDR2 FQGNSA. Authors' processing steps: Quantification of nucleated cells was approximated via reference gene primer amplification. Sequencing was performed with immunoSEQ multiplex PCR; in TCRdb, only in-frame clones are kept and a portion is missing. The V and J calls and clone size were taken over from that table, and D and trimming were inferred from the DNA. The data show approximately 200,000 clones, roughly 80% seen once.

This chain connects TRBV7-2 to TRBJ2-1, with 8 bases matching TRBD2. Sequences were obtained from peripheral blood. The receptor's source is a woman aged 40 to 50 with COVID-19, enrolled during active disease. The CDR3 sequence: CAVGIAGSSYNEQFF. The CDR3 region has the DNA TGTGCCGTTGGCATAGCGGGAAGCTCCTACAATGAGCAGTTCTTC.